The entry below describes one T cell receptor beta chain. Its antigen is unidentified. This record belongs to a study of cytomegalovirus exposure and HLA in healthy donors. The CDR3 length is 13 residues. Germline-derived CDR1 and CDR2 are SGHDT and YYEEEE. The germline V and J ends were trimmed by 4 bases and 6 bases, with 13 bases remaining between them. Primers included in the PCR were 60 Vbeta and 13 Jbeta primers. Using immunoSEQ multiplex PCR, the repertoire was profiled, and TCRdb retains in-frame clones only, with some absent. The profile covers tens of thousands of clones, with 78% appearing a single time and 9% to 10% taken by the ten largest. Study observations and caveats: Several of the most significant clusters were apparently associated with common viral pathogens in a later analysis. Earlier analysis found most TCR beta V segments productive about 87% or about 30% of the time. Sequencing had likely introduced a cluster of highly shared sequence variants as an artifact.

This receptor was taken from a man aged 35 to 55 in good health and CMV-seronegative. The genes are TRBV5-6 and TRBJ1-1, with TRBD1 as a possible D gene (6 bases). The sequencing sample was made of PBMCs. CDR3 residues: CASSQVKGAEAFF. The DNA for the CDR3 is TGTGCCAGCAGCCAGGTCAAGGGGGCTGAAGCTTTCTTT.